Following are 3 T cell receptor beta chains from one sample sequenced in a study of regulatory T cells in long-lasting Graves disease (dated by TCRdb to the early 2020s). The library was prepared using multiplex PCR. Sequenced using an Illumina HiSeq 4000. TCR beta libraries were built with iRepertoire HTBI primers and Arm-PCR amplification of CDR3 regions. In TCRdb, the public reads were trimmed at Q25 with fastp and aligned with MiXCR, with productive beta chains retained. When rows share a CDR3 protein, they turn into one entry using the most common DNA and genes. In all, the sample holds over 350,000 distinct CDR3 sequences, and about 15% of those were seen once. The ten largest account for over 7% of the sample. The time point label, read with the paper, signifies: newly diagnosed GD, antithyroid drugs for less than 3 months. For both TCR sequencing and RNA sequencing, RNA was extracted from PBMCs using TRIzol.

The sample was also linked to a second study, of T cells in Graves' hyperthyroidism and ophthalmopathy.

The material sequenced was peripheral blood mononuclear cells (PBMCs), taken at new diagnosis, from a patient treated with antithyroid drugs. Every receptor here comes from a woman in her 40s with Graves disease. Donor details come from another sample of the same person, matched by shared clones.

A few counts support this clonotype. The chain employs TRBV19 and TRBJ1-5; D remains unclear. The germline V gene has CDR1 LNHDA and CDR2 SQIVND (reference sequence). The CDR3 loop spans 14 amino acids. V was trimmed by 1 base and J by 1 base, leaving 5 bases between them. CDR3 sequence (DNA): TGTGCCAGTAGTATAGTTGTAAGCAATCAGCCCCAGCATTTT. Its protein is CASSIVVSNQPQHF.

This clonotype was detected ten times or more. This chain connects TRBV7-2 to TRBJ2-4, with 8 positions matching TRBD1. Germline V gives CDR1 SGHTA, CDR2 FQGNSA. The CDR3 has 15 amino acids. The trim removed 5 bases at V and 4 bases at J, leaving 7 bases unmatched. The chain's CDR3 is CASSLDRALKNIQYF. The CDR3 nucleotides read TGTGCCAGCAGCCTGGACAGGGCTCTGAAAAACATTCAGTACTTC.

This clonotype was detected ten times or more. For the CDR3, the DNA is TGTGCCAGCAGCCGAAAAAGCGTACCAACTGGGACCCAGTACTTC. It is translated as CASSRKSVPTGTQYF. The J gene is TRBJ2-5, the V gene TRBV7-2; no clear D gene. The CDR3 has 15 amino acids. CDR1 and CDR2 (germline): SGHTA, FQGNSA. Between the trimmed V and J ends, which lost 5 bases and 7 bases, there was a span of 20 bases.